This TCR beta chain was profiled in a study of shared clonotypes between healthy human individuals. Findings of the study overall: Shared clonotypes: approximately 5.3% naive CD4, around 4% naive CD8, around 2.2% memory CD4, approximately 0.41% memory CD8.

Samples underwent the assay at deep level. Clones were sequenced by immunoSEQ multiplex PCR, and TCRdb holds only the in-frame ones, with some missing. The sample records millions of clones, around nine tenths being singletons. The CDR3 runs to 16 residues. V was cut by 2 bases and J by 2 bases, with 15 bases left in between. Looked up from germline, CDR1 is WNHNN and CDR2 is SYGVQD (reference sequence). A note on this clone: Its antigen is unidentified.

This TCR derives from a man between 18 and 35 years old in good health. This chain connects TRBV10-1 to TRBJ1-1; a possible D gene is TRBD1 (5 bases). The sample comprised naive CD4+ T cells sorted from blood. Specified subset: CD45RA+ positively selected. Written as DNA, the CDR3 is TGCGCCAGCAGTGAGAGAGGGGTCGGCCTTAACACTGAAGCTTTCTTT. Translated, it gives CASSERGVGLNTEAFF.